The TCR beta chain described here comes from a study of T cells after yellow fever vaccination. Each CDR3 protein gets one entry after TCRdb re-called the 5' RACE reads with MiXCR. The repertoire holds about 350,000 distinct CDR3 sequences, with approximately 8% as singletons. General study results and limits: In post-booster samples, most primary-vaccination clones reappeared (about 97% CD4, 88% CD8). The CD4 and CD8 compartments had a small share of their clonotypes in common.

A remark on this clonotype: The antigen remains unidentified.

This CDR3 has 14 amino acids. Germline V CDR1 and CDR2: LGHDT, YNNKEL (reference sequence). With 2 bases removed from V and 0 bases from J, the gap between germline ends came to 6 bases. The sample was PBMCs, taken more than 35 days after the first yellow fever vaccination. The sequence was obtained from a young man who received the YFV17D yellow fever vaccine. The chain couples TRBV3-1 to TRBJ2-3; weak D call: TRBD2 (6 bases). CDR3 in amino acids: CASSQLASTDTQYF. The CDR3 DNA sequence: TGTGCCAGCAGCCAACTAGCGAGCACAGATACGCAGTATTTT.